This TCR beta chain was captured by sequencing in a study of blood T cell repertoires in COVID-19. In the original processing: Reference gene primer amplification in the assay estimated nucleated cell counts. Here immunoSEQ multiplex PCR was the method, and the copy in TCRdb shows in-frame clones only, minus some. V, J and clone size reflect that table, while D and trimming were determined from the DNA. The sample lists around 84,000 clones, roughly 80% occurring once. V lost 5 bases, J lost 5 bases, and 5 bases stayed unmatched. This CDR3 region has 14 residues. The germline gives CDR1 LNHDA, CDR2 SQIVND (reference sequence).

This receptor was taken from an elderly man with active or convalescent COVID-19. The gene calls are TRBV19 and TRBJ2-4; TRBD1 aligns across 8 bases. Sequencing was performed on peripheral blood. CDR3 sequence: CASSLETGENIQYF. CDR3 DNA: TGTGCCAGTAGTCTTGAGACAGGGGAAAACATTCAGTACTTC.